This is a list of T cell receptor beta chains from one sample in a study of blood T cell repertoires in COVID-19. Assay: immunoSEQ multiplex PCR; the TCRdb copy retains only in-frame clones and omits some. Here the sample spans under 500,000 clones, 85% to 90% being singletons. The sequencing sample was made of PBMCs or T cells enriched from blood (not recorded which). Receptor source: a man aged 25-45 years who had recovered from COVID-19. Each CDR3 is given with its conserved first and last residue. A D gene is named only where the DNA matches it firmly. The listing skips clone size in some rows; elsewhere it reads once, few, many or a size class.

J gene | clone size | D gene | V gene | CDR3 DNA | CDR3 protein
TRBJ2-3 | - | TRBD2 | TRBV6-6 | TGTGCCAGCAGTTACGCGGGAGCGATGACAGATACGCAGTATTTT | CASSYAGAMTDTQYF
TRBJ2-1 | - | TRBD2 | TRBV28 | TGTGCCAGCAGGTTGACTAGCGGGAGGAAGAGCTCCTACAATGAGCAGTTCTTC | CASRLTSGRKSSYNEQFF
TRBJ1-1 | - | - | TRBV28 | TGTGCCAGCCTTCAACCCGGAGCGGCCTCTCTGAACACTGAAGCTTTCTTT | CASLQPGAASLNTEAFF
TRBJ2-3 | - | TRBD2 | TRBV5-1 | TGCGCCAGCAGCCAAAGACTAGCGGGAGTGGCAGATACGCAGTATTTT | CASSQRLAGVADTQYF
TRBJ2-1 | - | - | TRBV7-9 | TGTGCCAGCAGCTCCCGTGGCAGCTCCTACAATGAGCAGTTCTTC | CASSSRGSSYNEQFF
TRBJ2-5 | - | - | TRBV5-1 | TGCGCCAGCAGGCTCTCCATTCTTGGACAACAAGAGACCCAGTACTTC | CASRLSILGQQETQYF
TRBJ2-7 | - | - | TRBV7-2 | TGTGCCAGCAGCTTAGGGGACGGGGGGCTGTACGAGCAGTACTTC | CASSLGDGGLYEQYF
TRBJ2-1 | - | TRBD1 | TRBV18 | TGTGCCAGCTCAAGCGGGACAGGGGACTACAATGAGCAGTTCTTC | CASSSGTGDYNEQFF
TRBJ2-5 | - | - | TRBV7-9 | TGTGCCAGCAGCTTTGCGAGCCAAGAGACCCAGTACTTC | CASSFASQETQYF
TRBJ1-1 | - | TRBD1 | TRBV25-1 | TGTGCCAGCAGTGAATACGGGACAGGGGACACTGAAGCTTTCTTT | CASSEYGTGDTEAFF
TRBJ2-3 | - | TRBD2 | TRBV10-1 | TGCGCCAGCAGCGGACTAGCGGGACACACAGATACGCAGTATTTT | CASSGLAGHTDTQYF
TRBJ1-5 | - | - | TRBV28 | TGTGCCAGCAGTTTATGGGGAGACAATCAGCCCCAGCATTTT | CASSLWGDNQPQHF
TRBJ1-1 | - | TRBD1 | TRBV10-3 | TGTGCCATCAGTGAGGGGACAGGGAAACAAGACACTGAAGCTTTCTTT | CAISEGTGKQDTEAFF
TRBJ2-4 | - | TRBD2 | TRBV27 | TGTGCCAGCAGCACCCGGACTAGCGGGAGTTCCAAAAACATTCAGTACTTC | CASSTRTSGSSKNIQYF
TRBJ2-2 | - | - | TRBV14 | - | CASSQKPGQYFGELFF
TRBJ1-5 | - | - | TRBV28 | TGTGCCAGCAATCCACGACAGGACAATCAGCCCCAGCATTTT | CASNPRQDNQPQHF
TRBJ2-1 | once | TRBD2 | TRBV15 | TGTGCCACCAGCAGAGATCTGTCAGCGGGAGGGACCAATGAGCAGTTCTTC | CATSRDLSAGGTNEQFF
TRBJ1-1 | - | - | TRBV28 | TGTGCCAGCAGTTTTCGAACAGGTGGCACTGAAGCTTTCTTT | CASSFRTGGTEAFF
TRBJ1-1 | few | - | TRBV29-1 | TGCAGCGTTGAAGTTGGAGGAGGCAACACTGAAGCTTTCTTT | CSVEVGGGNTEAFF
TRBJ2-3 | - | TRBD2 | TRBV10-1 | TGCGCCAGCAGTGATTTAGCGGGGGGAAGCACAGATACGCAGTATTTT | CASSDLAGGSTDTQYF
TRBJ1-1 | - | - | TRBV10-3 | TGTGCCGCCGCAACCATTAGCACTGAAGCTTTCTTT | CAAATISTEAFF
TRBJ1-4 | - | TRBD1 | TRBV7-2 | TGTGCCAGCAGCTCACAGGGGGTTGCAACTAATGAAAAACTGTTTTTT | CASSSQGVATNEKLFF
TRBJ2-7 | - | - | TRBV4-1 | TGCGCCAGCAGCCAAGATTCCGGCGGGGACTCCTACGAGCAGTACTTC | CASSQDSGGDSYEQYF
TRBJ2-7 | - | TRBD1 | TRBV18 | TGTGCCAGCTCGCCCAGGGGGCCCTACGAGCAGTACTTC | CASSPRGPYEQYF
TRBJ1-1 | - | - | TRBV19 | TGTGCCAGTGCAAACGGGGGGCTGGACACTGAAGCTTTCTTT | CASANGGLDTEAFF
TRBJ2-4 | - | - | TRBV5-1 | TGCGCCAGCAGCCTAGGATCAGGGGAAAACATTCAGTACTTC | CASSLGSGENIQYF
TRBJ1-6 | - | TRBD1 | TRBV5-1 | TGCGCCAGCAGCCCGGGGACAGGGGGCGATAATTCACCCCTCCACTTT | CASSPGTGGDNSPLHF
TRBJ2-1 | few | - | TRBV11-2 | TGTGCCAGCAGCTTAGCGACCGGGACACCTTACAATGAGCAGTTCTTC | CASSLATGTPYNEQFF
TRBJ2-5 | - | TRBD2 | TRBV9 | TGTGCCAGCAGCGGGACTAGCGGGAGGTACCAAGAGACCCAGTACTTC | CASSGTSGRYQETQYF
TRBJ1-5 | - | TRBD1 | TRBV5-1 | TGCGCCAGCAGCTTAGGGACAGGGGGATCGAAGCCCCAGCATTTT | CASSLGTGGSKPQHF
TRBJ2-7 | - | TRBD2 | TRBV6-5 | TGTGCCAGCGGACTAGTGGGGGGCGAGCAGTACTTC | CASGLVGGEQYF
TRBJ1-1 | once | - | TRBV3-1/TRBV3-2 | TGTGCCAGCAGCCAATCCCGCGGCGCTGAAGCTTTCTTT | CASSQSRGAEAFF
TRBJ2-2 | - | - | TRBV9 | TGTGCCAGCAGCCCCGCCAGCGGAAACACCGGGGAGCTGTTTTTT | CASSPASGNTGELFF
TRBJ2-6 | - | TRBD2 | TRBV28 | TGTGCCAGCAGTTTCCGGGGGGCTGGGGCCAACGTCCTGACTTTC | CASSFRGAGANVLTF
TRBJ2-1 | - | - | TRBV7-2 | TGTGCCAGCAGCCCCAGAAGGGGATACAATGAGCAGTTCTTC | CASSPRRGYNEQFF
TRBJ2-7 | - | TRBD2 | TRBV13 | TGTGCCAGCAGCGTGGGACTAGCGGTCACCTACGAGCAGTACTTC | CASSVGLAVTYEQYF
TRBJ2-7 | - | TRBD1 | TRBV19 | TGTGCCAGTAGTATAGGGGACAGGGTGTCGCGCGAGCAGTACTTC | CASSIGDRVSREQYF
TRBJ2-7 | - | - | TRBV5-1 | TGCGCCAGCAGCTTGAAACTTTTCTACGAGCAGTACTTC | CASSLKLFYEQYF
TRBJ1-5 | - | - | TRBV5-4 | TGTGCCAGCAGCGCCCGGGGTAAAGGGAACCAGCCCCAGCATTTT | CASSARGKGNQPQHF
TRBJ2-5 | - | - | TRBV28 | TGTGCCAGCAGTTTATCCCAGGGTTTCGAGACCCAGTACTTC | CASSLSQGFETQYF
TRBJ2-5 | - | - | TRBV29-1 | TGCAGCGTTGTTGACTGGGAGACCCAGTACTTC | CSVVDWETQYF
TRBJ2-7 | - | - | TRBV2 | TGTGCCAGCAGCTCCACAGGGCTCGAGCAGTACTTC | CASSSTGLEQYF
TRBJ1-1 | - | - | TRBV27 | TGTGCCAGCAGTTTACTCAGTACCACTGAAGCTTTCTTT | CASSLLSTTEAFF
TRBJ1-1 | - | TRBD1 | TRBV5-1 | TGCGCCAGCAGCTTGGAGGGGGCTTATAGAATGAACACTGAAGCTTTCTTT | CASSLEGAYRMNTEAFF
TRBJ2-1 | - | - | TRBV23-1 | TGCGCCAGCAGTCATCCCCCCGCAGGTAAGCCCAATGAGCAGTTCTTC | CASSHPPAGKPNEQFF
TRBJ2-1 | - | - | TRBV6-5 | TGTGCCAGCAGCCTAACCGACAGCTCCTACAATGAGCAGTTCTTC | CASSLTDSSYNEQFF
TRBJ1-1 | once | - | TRBV18 | TGTGCCAGCTCACCTTCGACAGGGAACACTGAAGCTTTCTTT | CASSPSTGNTEAFF
TRBJ1-2 | - | TRBD1 | TRBV14 | TGTGCCAGCAGCCAAGAGTGGAGGTGGGACAGGGCCTTGGGTACCTTC | CASSQEWRWDRALGTF
TRBJ2-7 | - | TRBD2 | TRBV4-1 | TGCGCCAGCAGCCAGGGACTAGCGGGGACCTACGAGCAGTACTTC | CASSQGLAGTYEQYF
TRBJ2-7 | - | TRBD1 | TRBV27 | TGTGCCAGCAGTATTACAGGGGGCTCCTACGAGCAGTACTTC | CASSITGGSYEQYF
TRBJ2-2 | - | TRBD2 | TRBV2 | TGTGCCAGCAGTGCGCAACTAGCGGACCTCTCCGGGGAGCTGTTTTTT | CASSAQLADLSGELFF
TRBJ2-3 | once | - | TRBV15 | TGTGCCACCAGCAGAGAAAGGGACCTAGCGATAGATACGCAGTATTTT | CATSRERDLAIDTQYF